This T cell receptor (beta chain) was retrieved from a study of vaccination effects on CD4 cells after COVID-19. The study, taken as a whole, reports: There was only 1 of 255 vaccine-induced clones in healthy vaccinees that cross-reacted with common cold coronaviruses. Few convalescent patients were included, and no early post-infection timepoints were sampled.

The culture ran for approximately nine days before CD4+ T cells were isolated. Vaccination of participants consisted of two doses of either the BNT162b2 or mRNA-1273 vaccine. Nobody among the vaccine recipients had prior SARS-CoV-2 infection (nucleocapsid antibodies were negative). Half-medium replacement with IL-2 medium occurred on days 3 and 7. Details on this clone: What it recognizes is unknown.

TCRdb keeps only in-frame clones here, not all; method: immunoSEQ multiplex PCR. The table lists about 47,000 clones, 70% of them singletons. This CDR3 has 13 residues. The ends lost 0 bases at V and 5 bases at J; junction bases unmatched: 0. In germline, CDR1 is SGHKS, CDR2 YYEKEE (reference sequence). The rearrangement uses TRBV5-5 and TRBJ2-5; 8 bases are shared with TRBD1. The specimen was CD4+ T cells from PBMCs cultured without peptide, collected after COVID-19 vaccination. This receptor was obtained from a human donor who received a COVID-19 vaccine. The CDR3 reads CASSLGQGETQYF. The DNA for the CDR3 is TGTGCCAGCAGCTTGGGACAGGGGGAGACCCAGTACTTC.